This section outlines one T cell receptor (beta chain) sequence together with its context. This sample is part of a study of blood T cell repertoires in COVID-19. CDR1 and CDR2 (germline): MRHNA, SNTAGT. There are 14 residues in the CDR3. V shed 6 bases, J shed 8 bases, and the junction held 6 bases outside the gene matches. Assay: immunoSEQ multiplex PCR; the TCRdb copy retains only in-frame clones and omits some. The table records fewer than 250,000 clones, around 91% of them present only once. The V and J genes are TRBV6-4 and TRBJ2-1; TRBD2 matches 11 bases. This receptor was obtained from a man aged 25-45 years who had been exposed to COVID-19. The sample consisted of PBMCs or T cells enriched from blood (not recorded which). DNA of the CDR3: TGTGCCAGCAGAGCTAGCGGGGGGAGGTATGAGCAGTTCTTC. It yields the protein CASRASGGRYEQFF.